This TCR beta chain derives from a study of blood T cell repertoires in COVID-19. Study summary: In each case, the material was cDNA or gDNA derived from T cells, B-cell-depleted T cells, or PBMCs.

This CDR3 is 14 amino acids long. CDR1 is SQVTM, CDR2 ANQGSEA, per germline. V was shortened by 7 bases and J by 5 bases, with 18 bases between the two germline ends. Profiling relied on immunoSEQ multiplex PCR, and the TCRdb table lists in-frame clones only, not all of them. The repertoire consists of 90,000 to 120,000 clones, with just over 85% occurring once and the leading ten covering over 2%. This TCR came from a human donor in a cohort sampled during active COVID-19. The sample comprised peripheral blood. The chain uses TRBV29-1 and TRBJ2-1, with D possibly matching TRBD2 (5 bases). The CDR3 protein is CSAAMGGSNNEQFF. DNA of the CDR3: TGCAGCGCCGCGATGGGCGGGTCGAACAATGAGCAGTTCTTC.